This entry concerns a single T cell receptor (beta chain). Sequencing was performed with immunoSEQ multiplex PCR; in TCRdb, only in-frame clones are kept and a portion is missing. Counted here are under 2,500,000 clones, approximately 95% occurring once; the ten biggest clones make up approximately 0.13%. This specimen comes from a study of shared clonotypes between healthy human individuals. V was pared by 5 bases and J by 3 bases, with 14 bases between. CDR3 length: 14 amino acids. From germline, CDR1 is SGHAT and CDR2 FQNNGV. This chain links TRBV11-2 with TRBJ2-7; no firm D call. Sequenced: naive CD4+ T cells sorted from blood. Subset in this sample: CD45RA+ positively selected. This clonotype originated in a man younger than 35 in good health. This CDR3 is CASSQKMYVYEQYF. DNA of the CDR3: TGTGCCAGCAGCCAGAAAATGTACGTCTACGAGCAGTACTTC. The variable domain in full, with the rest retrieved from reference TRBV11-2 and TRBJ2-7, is EAGVAQSPRYKIIEKRQSVAFWCNPISGHATLYWYQQILGQGPKLLIQFQNNGVVDDSQLPKDRFSAERLKGVDSTLKIQPAKLEDSAVYLCASSQKMYVYEQYFGPGTRLTVT.